This TCR beta chain derives from a study of Ad26.COV2.S vaccination and SARS-CoV-2 variants. Treatment reported: some 20 received Ad26.COV2.S at low or high dose, single or two shots; 5 received placebo; per-sample allocation not given. Each sample was drawn 63 days after the first injection (of vaccine or placebo). Germline V gives CDR1 SGDLS, CDR2 YYNGEE. This CDR3 comprises 13 residues. With 3 bases removed from V and 5 bases from J, the gap between germline ends came to 11 bases. This clone has a single count. Method: immunoSEQ multiplex PCR; TCRdb's copy keeps in-frame clones and lacks some. The data contain more than 400,000 clones, roughly 90% of them singletons.

The sequenced sample was peripheral blood, obtained in a trial of Ad26.COV2.S vaccine versus placebo. This sequence originates from a person between 18 and 65 years old who received the Ad26.COV2.S COVID-19 vaccine or a placebo. The rearrangement uses TRBV9 and TRBJ2-5; no reliable D call. CDR3 nucleotides: TGTGCCAGCAGCGCCGAGCCATTTGAGACCCAGTACTTC. The encoded protein is CASSAEPFETQYF. The variable domain in full, with the rest retrieved from reference TRBV9 and TRBJ2-5, is DSGVTQTPKHLITATGQRVTLRCSPRSGDLSVYWYQQSLDQGLQFLIQYYNGEERAKGNILERFSAQQFPDLHSELNLSSLELGDSALYFCASSAEPFETQYFGPGTRLLVL.